What follows is one T cell receptor beta chain and its context. Its cognate antigen is unknown. This record belongs to a study of breast tumors, draining lymph nodes, adjacent tissues. Samples came from axillary lymph nodes draining the breast cancer. In TCRdb, the multiplex PCR reads were re-called with MiXCR into one record per CDR3 protein. This sample carries under 250,000 distinct CDR3 sequences, 32% of them seen once, and the ten largest clones take 1.1% to 1.5%. Study conclusions and caveats: Compared with basal-like, luminal-like tumors shared significantly more repertoire with nontumor tissue. The data were judged consistent with most tumor T cells coming from lymph node and expanding in tumor.

The TCR was taken from a female donor with breast cancer. Some clones in this sample may be carry-over from other donors' samples. The sequenced sample consisted of axillary lymph node tissue.

The CDR3 DNA is TGCGCCAGCAGCCCCGGACAGGACCCCTCTGGCTACACCTTC. Translation: CASSPGQDPSGYTF. The rearrangement links TRBV5-1 to TRBJ1-2, with TRBD1 matching over 7 bases. Germline CDR1 and CDR2: SGHRS and YFSETQ. This CDR3 spans 14 amino acids. J lost 7 bases, V lost 4 bases, and 10 bases had no gene match.